This entry is about one T cell receptor beta chain. This clone appeared a few times. Its binding antigen is unknown. The input lacks base qualities; no much larger clone sits a single base away. In the prospective study, participants were about 18 to 89 years old, resided in about two dozen geographic areas of the United States, and were enrolled through a virtual design. In the prospective study, participants were assigned to cohorts based on the clinical history participants reported in a screening survey and a study questionnaire. Each participant in the prospective study had whole blood, serum and a nasopharyngeal or oropharyngeal swab collected by mobile phlebotomists. Over an approximately 2-month period, participants in the prospective study had the option of providing additional blood draws and questionnaires. Before DNA extraction, blood samples from the prospective study were shipped at room temperature or frozen.

These data are taken from a study of blood T cell repertoires in COVID-19 (dated by TCRdb to about 2020). Describing the broader study: Samples covering the acute and convalescent phases of COVID-19 were provided by collaborators in the United States, Italy and Spain. The material from the prospective study consisted of cDNA or gDNA derived from T cells, B-cell-depleted T cells, or PBMCs. Subjects who had been exposed to COVID-19, were actively infected with it, or had recovered from it provided the deeply sampled blood TCRbeta repertoires that made up the dataset. The repertoires were released in a freely available public database meant as a resource for research on the immune response to SARS-CoV-2. Samples were obtained from the ongoing ImmuneRACE study (first 160 participants) and from 1,254 subjects provided by 6 global collaborators. Nearly every sample came with metadata listing a de-identified subject ID, COVID-19 status, age in years and sex. Where HLA class I and class II types were available, the types were taken from metadata supplied by the sample provider, not from assay-based typing.

TCRbeta CDR3 regions were amplified from genomic DNA using the immunoSEQ Assay, a bias-controlled multiplex PCR. Per the authors' processing: The number of nucleated cells in each sample was estimated by amplification of reference gene primers within the assay. To quantify the absolute abundance of each unique TCRbeta CDR3 rearrangement, sequence reads were collapsed and filtered. For each sample, productive Simpson clonality was calculated by taking the square root of Simpson's diversity index across productive rearrangements. What TCRdb holds here is the immuneACCESS table cut down to in-frame rearrangements. Part of the clones is not present; checked against another copy, under half of the missing clones reflect an unresolved V gene, and the others are unexplained. Clone size and the V and J calls come from that table; the DNA yielded D and trimming. Counted in this sample were hundreds of thousands of clones; about 81% of them appeared once. Of the sample, approximately 4% falls within the top ten clones.

The CDR3, from cysteine to phenylalanine, totals 17 residues. The CDR3 DNA has 51 bases and is translated from base 1. Germline trimming amounts to 1 base on V and 3 bases on J, with 8 as the count of junction bases outside the gene matches. Sequences LGHDT (CDR1) and YNNKEL (CDR2) are obtained from the germline V gene (reference sequence). Study-wide findings and limitations: How much clinical and demographic metadata was included differed by source and by participant, and the metadata was provided uncurated.

The TCR comes from a man in his thirties or forties with acute COVID-19. Sequencing used PBMCs or T cells enriched from blood (not recorded which). The rearrangement joined TRBV3-1 (or the pseudogene TRBV3-2) to TRBJ1-3; the central 8 bases match TRBD1. The DNA sequence is given as TGTGCCAGCAGCCAAGTCTCCGGGACAGGACGTGGAAACACCATATATTTT. It is translated as CASSQVSGTGRGNTIYF.